The source of this TCR beta chain is a study of cytomegalovirus exposure and HLA in healthy donors. As to this clone: Its antigen is still unknown.

Between the trimmed V and J ends, which lost 3 bases and 5 bases, there was a span of 10 bases. This CDR3 region has 14 residues. Germline-derived CDR1 and CDR2 are PRHDT and FYEKMQ (reference sequence). Overall study findings and caveats: Accounts indicate the classifier identified cytomegalovirus status with strong specificity and sensitivity. From TCR beta sequences, most subjects' HLA-A and HLA-B alleles were reportedly predicted accurately. In all likelihood, a cluster of highly shared sequence variants was a sequencing artifact.

60 Vbeta and 13 Jbeta primers were used in PCR. Measured with immunoSEQ multiplex PCR; TCRdb has only the in-frame clones, and not every one. The data contain 120,000 or so clones, more than 65% of them seen just once; the ten biggest clones take up about 1.8%. This receptor was identified in a man between 18 and 29 years old in good health and CMV-seronegative. Sequenced: PBMCs. This rearrangement joins TRBV13 to TRBJ2-2, with D maybe TRBD1 (5 bases). DNA of the CDR3: TGTGCCAGCAGCTTCCAAAGGGGAACCGGGGAGCTGTTTTTT. This gives the protein CASSFQRGTGELFF.